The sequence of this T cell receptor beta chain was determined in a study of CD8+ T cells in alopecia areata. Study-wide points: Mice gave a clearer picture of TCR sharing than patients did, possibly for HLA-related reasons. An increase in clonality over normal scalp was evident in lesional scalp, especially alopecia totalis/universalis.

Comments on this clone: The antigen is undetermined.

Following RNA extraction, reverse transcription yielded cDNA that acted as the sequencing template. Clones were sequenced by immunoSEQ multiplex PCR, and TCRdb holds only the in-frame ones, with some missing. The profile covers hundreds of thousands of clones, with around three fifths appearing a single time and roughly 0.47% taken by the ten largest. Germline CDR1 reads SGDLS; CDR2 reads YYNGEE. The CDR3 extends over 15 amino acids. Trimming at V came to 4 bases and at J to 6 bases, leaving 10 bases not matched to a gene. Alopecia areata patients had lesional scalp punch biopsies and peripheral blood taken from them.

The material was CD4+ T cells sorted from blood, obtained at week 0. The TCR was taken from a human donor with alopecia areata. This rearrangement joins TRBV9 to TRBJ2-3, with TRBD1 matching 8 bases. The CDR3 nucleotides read TGTGCCAGCAGCCCCGCAGGGGGCAACGGCGATACGCAGTATTTT. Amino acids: CASSPAGGNGDTQYF.